This T cell receptor beta chain was sequenced during a study of blood T cells in healthy people across ages. Study-wide results and limits: A greater number of naive CD4+ cells and higher diversity distinguished long-lived donors from aged donors. With unsorted PBMCs, a conclusive comparison of naive versus antigen-experienced cells was not possible.

PCR was performed a second time for about 7 to 12 cycles using a sample-barcoded 5' primer and a J-beta primer mix. Every cDNA was tagged by a template-switch adaptor with 12 random nucleotides. MiXCR was run by TCRdb on the 5' RACE reads, yielding one entry per CDR3 protein. This table holds 1.6 million or so distinct CDR3 sequences, 34% found once. About this clonotype: Its antigen is undetermined. A read error may account for a junction end that differs from germline.

Per germline, CDR1 SGHKS and CDR2 YYEKEE (reference sequence). The CDR3 is made up of 13 amino acids. The chain carries TRBV5-5 and TRBJ2-7; no clear D gene. The origin of this receptor is a woman in her twenties or thirties in good health. The sample comprised blood. CDR3 nucleotides: TGTGCCTGCAGCTTCTTGAGCTCCTACGAGCAGTACTTC. Encoded protein: CACSFLSSYEQYF.